This T cell receptor (beta chain) was sequenced in a study of post-analysis software for immune sequencing data. Overall study: The patients showed relapsing-remitting, secondary progressive and progressive-relapsing multiple sclerosis courses.

Notes on this clonotype: Antigen specificity is unknown.

cDNA libraries of TCR beta carried unique molecular identifiers. TCRdb re-derived calls from the PCR reads in MiXCR, one entry per CDR3 protein. The sample lists about 810,000 distinct CDR3 sequences, approximately 57% seen once, with about 4.5% in the top ten. Broader study findings: The authors found that F measure strongly co-clustered same-batch samples. Controls showed significantly higher normalized Chao1 diversity than did multiple sclerosis patients. Elevated frequency relative to controls characterized 4 or 5 TRBV segments in patients, TRBV5-6, TRBV5-1 and TRBV20-1 among them.

The V gene's germline CDR1 is SQVTM and CDR2 ANQGSEA. The CDR3 has 15 residues. V lost 1 base and J 0 bases, leaving 12 bases between the germline ends. The sequenced sample was blood. The sequence was collected from a girl aged 5 to 17 with multiple sclerosis. This rearrangement joins TRBV29-1 to TRBJ1-2, with no clear D. CDR3 residues: CSVEVSQQTNYGYTF. The DNA for the CDR3 is TGCAGCGTTGAAGTTTCCCAGCAGACTAACTATGGCTACACCTTC.